The entry below describes one T cell receptor beta chain. What it recognizes is unknown. This sample was included in a study of Graves' ophthalmopathy and Graves' hyperthyroidism. CDR1 is SGHAT and CDR2 is FQNNGV in the germline V gene. This CDR3 spans 14 amino acids. V lost 5 bases and J lost 6, with 17 bases in between. The study's findings and limits: Ophthalmopathy cases were distinguished from stable hyperthyroidism by a 13-signature model, reaching around 88% sensitivity and roughly 80% specificity.

RNA transcripts yielded amplified TCR beta CDR3 regions. Investigators did first-round RT-PCR with HTBI primers, then second-round multiplex PCR. TCRdb analysed the multiplex PCR reads with MiXCR anew, one entry per CDR3 protein. The top ten clones hold approximately 10% of a sample with over a million distinct CDR3 sequences, about 38% of them seen once. A diagnosis was made from clinical symptoms together with serum thyroxine, TRAb, thyroid ultrasound and orbital computed tomography. Specimen: peripheral blood or thyroid tissue (not recorded which). This receptor was taken from an adult man with Graves' hyperthyroidism. The chain couples TRBV11-2 to TRBJ2-7, with D unresolved. The CDR3 sequence: CASSPRRLRAEQYF. In nucleotides, the CDR3 is TGTGCCAGCAGCCCAAGACGGCTACGGGCCGAGCAGTACTTC.